The 25 T cell receptor beta chains given below trace back to one sample, sequenced in a study of cytomegalovirus exposure and HLA in healthy donors. In the PCR, 60 Vbeta and 13 Jbeta primers were used. Produced via immunoSEQ multiplex PCR; TCRdb's table is partial and in-frame only. The sample shows about 190,000 clones, 77% of them seen only once. Sequencing was done on a sample of PBMCs. These receptors were collected from a woman in her thirties in good health and CMV-seropositive.

The V call is TRBV5-1, the J call TRBJ2-5; tentative D call: TRBD2 (5 bases). The germline V and J ends were trimmed by 4 bases and 5 bases, with 15 bases remaining between them. Germline V gene lookup returns CDR1 SGHRS and CDR2 YFSETQ. The CDR3 covers 14 residues. The CDR3 DNA follows: TGCGCCAGCAGCCAGCTAACTAGTAGCGAGACCCAGTACTTC. This translates into CASSQLTSSETQYF.

The chain recombines TRBV6-6 with TRBJ1-2, with 11 bases matching TRBD1. Germline CDR1 is MNHNY and CDR2 is SVGAGI (reference sequence). This CDR3 has 13 amino acids. Trimming at V came to 6 bases and at J to 8 bases, leaving 5 bases not matched to a gene. The chain's CDR3 is CASRRTGGAGYTF. The CDR3 DNA reads as TGTGCCAGCAGGCGGACAGGGGGCGCGGGCTACACCTTC.

The V call is TRBV7-3, the J call TRBJ2-3; no definite D call. This CDR3 is built from 15 residues. The ends were cut back, 2 bases at V and 2 bases at J, with 11 bases in the middle. CDR1 and CDR2 (germline): SGHTA, FQGTGA. CDR3 DNA sequence: TGTGCCAGCAGCTTATCGGCGGCAATCACAGATACGCAGTATTTT. Translating gives CASSLSAAITDTQYF.

This chain uses TRBV5-4 with TRBJ2-5; 8 bases match TRBD1. V gave up 0 bases and J gave up 3 bases; unmatched junction bases: 4. Germline V gene data show CDR1 as SGHNT and CDR2 as YYREEE (reference sequence). The CDR3 contains 15 residues. The CDR3 DNA sequence: TGTGCCAGCAGCTTGGGGGGGACAGGCAAAGAGACCCAGTACTTC. It specifies CASSLGGTGKETQYF.

This chain uses TRBV18 with TRBJ2-7; 9 bases fit TRBD1. The CDR3 has 15 residues. The V segment lost 0 bases and the J segment 5 bases; nucleotides outside the gene matches: 5. Germline loops: CDR1 KGHSH, CDR2 LQKENI. The CDR3 sequence is CASSPPNRGQHEQYF. The CDR3 coding sequence is TGTGCCAGCTCACCACCAAACAGGGGGCAACACGAGCAGTACTTC.

The chain has TRBV7-8 and TRBJ2-5; D gene unclear. The J call is in doubt because the DNA end fits TRBJ2-7 better. Germline lookup yields CDR1 SGHVS and CDR2 FQNEAQ. The CDR3 is 13 amino acids. The CDR3 bases are TGTGCCAGCAGCTTAGGAGGAACCTACGAGCAGTACTTC. Translated: CASSLGGTYEQYF.

The CDR3 here is CASSSLGGWDEQYF. The CDR3 DNA is TGTGCCAGCAGCTCTCTAGGGGGCTGGGACGAGCAGTACTTC. This chain connects TRBV6-5 to TRBJ2-7; the match to TRBD1 covers 7 bases. V gave up 6 bases and J gave up 5 bases; unmatched junction bases: 10. This CDR3 spans 14 amino acids. The germline gives CDR1 MNHEY, CDR2 SVGAGI.

In this sample, this clone turned up once. The CDR3 nucleotides read TGTGCCAGCAGCCCCGGTGGGGGGTCAGATACGCAGTATTTT. The encoded protein is CASSPGGGSDTQYF. The rearrangement uses TRBV9 and TRBJ2-3; tentative D call: TRBD2 (6 bases). CDR3 length: 14 amino acids. Germline CDR1 SGDLS, CDR2 YYNGEE. Trimming took 4 bases from V and 4 from J, leaving 13 bases between them.

The sample holds a few counts of this clone. The chain links TRBV19 to TRBJ1-1; 9 bases match TRBD1. The germline V gene has CDR1 LNHDA and CDR2 SQIVND (reference sequence). Germline trimming cut 6 bases from V and 1 base from J; bases unmatched to any gene: 3. The CDR3 length is 14 residues. Here the CDR3 reads CASSGQGWNTEAFF. The CDR3 DNA follows: TGTGCCAGTAGCGGACAGGGGTGGAACACTGAAGCTTTCTTT.

The V call is TRBV29-1, the J call TRBJ2-1; D is perhaps TRBD2 (6 bases). Germline V gene lookup returns CDR1 SQVTM and CDR2 ANQGSEA. V lost 3 bases, J lost 2 bases, and 11 bases lay in between. This CDR3 is 14 amino acids long. CDR3 in amino acids: CSVERGHPYNEQFF. In DNA form, the CDR3 reads TGCAGCGTTGAGCGGGGCCATCCCTACAATGAGCAGTTCTTC.

The chain carries TRBV7-2 and TRBJ2-3; 11 bases match TRBD2. V lost 4 bases to trimming and J lost 3 bases; unmatched junction nucleotides: 9. Germline CDR1 is SGHTA and CDR2 is FQGNSA. The CDR3 loop spans 17 amino acids. The CDR3 protein is CASSSRLAGTITDTQYF. As DNA, the CDR3 is TGTGCCAGCAGCTCCCGACTAGCGGGAACGATTACAGATACGCAGTATTTT.

This clone was recorded a few times. The chain has TRBV19 and TRBJ2-2; no definite D call. The CDR3 has 15 amino acids. V was trimmed by 5 bases and J by 7 bases, leaving 17 bases between them. Germline V gene sequence: CDR1 LNHDA, CDR2 SQIVND (reference sequence). The CDR3 DNA reads TGTGCCAGTAGTCCCCTGAAAGTAGTAAACGGGGAGCTGTTTTTT. It codes for CASSPLKVVNGELFF.

The chain is built from TRBV6-5 and TRBJ1-6; 10 bases are a match to TRBD1. Germline V CDR1 and CDR2: MNHEY, SVGAGI. The CDR3 spans 15 residues. The junction had 2 bases not matched to a gene; V was cut back by 2 bases and J by 7 bases. CDR3 residues: CASSYKGQGNSPLHF. CDR3 DNA: TGTGCCAGCAGTTACAAGGGACAGGGGAATTCACCCCTCCACTTT.

The chain joins TRBV27 to TRBJ2-1, with D maybe TRBD1 (6 bases). The CDR3 has 12 amino acids. The V gene lost 5 bases and the J gene lost 16 bases, with 18 bases spanning the gap. Germline CDR1 reads MNHEY; CDR2 reads SMNVEV (reference sequence). CDR3 sequence reads: CASSTTGRGHFF. The CDR3 DNA follows: TGTGCCAGCAGTACCACCGGCAGGGGCCATTTCTTC.

The chain combines TRBV2 with TRBJ2-1; 8 bases align to TRBD1. V shed 8 bases, J shed 4 bases, and the junction held 13 bases outside the gene matches. Germline lookup yields CDR1 SNHLY and CDR2 FYNNEI. CDR3 length: 16 residues. The CDR3, as DNA: TGTGCCAGCTGGGGTTCGGACAGGGTGGGGTACAATGAGCAGTTCTTC. It codes for CASWGSDRVGYNEQFF.

A few counts support this clone. The chain has TRBV5-1 and TRBJ2-3; TRBD1 might be the D (6 bases). The V gene's germline CDR1 is SGHRS and CDR2 YFSETQ. This CDR3 comprises 16 residues. V shed 3 bases and J shed 4 bases, with 18 bases lying between them. CDR3 residues: CASSSGRGGSADTQYF. The CDR3 DNA follows: TGCGCCAGCAGCTCGGGAAGAGGGGGAAGCGCAGATACGCAGTATTTT.

This clone turned up a few times. The CDR3, as DNA: TGTGCCAGCAAAACCGGGACAGGCCTCTACGAGCAGTACTTC. Protein product: CASKTGTGLYEQYF. The chain has TRBV27 and TRBJ2-5, with 8 bases aligning to TRBD1. The DNA end favors TRBJ2-7, so the J call may be wrong. Germline CDR1 and CDR2: MNHEY and SMNVEV (reference sequence). The CDR3 is 14 amino acids.

The rearrangement uses TRBV4-3 and TRBJ1-5; no clear D gene. Germline-derived CDR1 and CDR2 are LGHNA and YSLEER. The ends were cut back, 0 bases at V and 4 bases at J, with 7 bases in the middle. The CDR3 is made up of 14 amino acids. In nucleotides, the CDR3 is TGCGCCAGCAGCCAAGAAAACAGAAATCAGCCCCAGCATTTT. This translates into CASSQENRNQPQHF.

The gene calls are TRBV21-1 and TRBJ1-1; the listed D gene, TRBD1, was not tested against the DNA. TRBV21-1 is a listed pseudogene. This CDR3 contains 19 residues. CDR3 sequence reads: CASSPQLRTGGGQNTEAFF. For the CDR3, the DNA is TGTGCCAGCAGCCCACAACTCAGGACAGGAGGTGGTCAGAACACTGAAGCTTTCTTT.

V and J are TRBV18 and TRBJ1-5, with D uncertain. Germline V gives CDR1 KGHSH, CDR2 LQKENI. V was pared by 6 bases and J by 5 bases, with 20 bases between. The CDR3 consists of 16 residues. The CDR3 DNA sequence: TGTGCCAGCTCTCCTTCCGGGTCGTCACTTTATCAGCCCCAGCATTTT. Translation: CASSPSGSSLYQPQHF.

V gene TRBV9 combines with J gene TRBJ2-1; D is possibly TRBD2 (5 bases). Trimming took 7 bases from V and 9 from J, leaving 17 bases between them. The CDR3 covers 13 residues. Germline V lookup: CDR1 SGDLS, CDR2 YYNGEE. CDR3 coding DNA: TGTGCCAGCTCTACTAGTGTTTACGGTGAGCAGTTCTTC. Encoded protein: CASSTSVYGEQFF.

The chain employs TRBV5-1 and TRBJ2-3; D call uncertain. Germline-derived CDR1 and CDR2 are SGHRS and YFSETQ. The CDR3 totals 14 residues. Trimming took off 3 bases at V and 0 bases at J, with 8 bases between the two ends. CDR3 in amino acids: CASSSRASTDTQYF. The CDR3 nucleotides read TGCGCCAGCAGCTCAAGAGCTAGCACAGATACGCAGTATTTT.

The chain joins TRBV2 to TRBJ1-1; D perhaps matches TRBD1 (5 bases). CDR3 length: 12 amino acids. With 6 bases removed from V and 2 bases from J, the gap between germline ends came to 7 bases. Per the germline V gene, CDR1 is SNHLY and CDR2 is FYNNEI. The chain's CDR3 is CASRTANTEAFF. The CDR3 DNA follows: TGTGCCAGCAGGACAGCAAACACTGAAGCTTTCTTT.

The chain is built from TRBV28 and TRBJ2-1, with 8 bases identical to TRBD2. CDR1 and CDR2 from the germline V gene are MDHEN and SYDVKM. V shed 3 bases, J shed 8 bases, and the junction held 3 bases outside the gene matches. This CDR3 has 13 residues. This chain's CDR3 is CASSFHGRDEQFF. For the CDR3, the DNA is TGTGCCAGCAGTTTCCACGGGAGGGATGAGCAGTTCTTC.

Concerning this clone itself: Other DNA sequences of this sample code for an identical CDR3. The chain couples TRBV9 to TRBJ1-1; 8 nucleotides agree with TRBD1. Germline V gives CDR1 SGDLS, CDR2 YYNGEE. V trimming: 2 bases; J trimming: 1 base; junction bases outside the gene matches: 1. The CDR3 extends over 14 amino acids. DNA for the CDR3: TGTGCCAGCAGCGTTACAGGGGGGAACACTGAAGCTTTCTTT. As protein: CASSVTGGNTEAFF.